The 25 T cell receptor beta chains reported below all come from one sample, sequenced in a study of blood T cell repertoires in COVID-19. Some clones are missing from TCRdb's copy, which holds only in-frame ones; the method was immunoSEQ multiplex PCR. The sample carries almost 250,000 clones, roughly 90% recorded once. Sequenced input: PBMCs or T cells enriched from blood (not recorded which). The receptor source for this set is a woman aged 25-40 years who had recovered from COVID-19.

The CDR3 protein is CASSTVTRGDQPQHF. DNA for the CDR3: TGTGCCAGCAGTACCGTCACCCGGGGGGATCAGCCCCAGCATTTT. The chain recombines TRBV28 with TRBJ1-5, with D possibly being TRBD1 (5 bases). CDR1 MDHEN and CDR2 SYDVKM come from the germline V gene. This CDR3 is 15 amino acids long. V was cut by 5 bases and J by 5 bases, with 16 bases left in between.

The J gene is TRBJ2-5, the V gene TRBV28, with a possible D match to TRBD2 (6 bases). Germline CDR1 reads MDHEN; CDR2 reads SYDVKM. The V gene lost 2 bases and the J gene lost 4 bases, with 8 bases spanning the gap. The CDR3 totals 13 residues. CDR3 sequence reads: CASSLSGLETQYF. The CDR3 DNA reads TGTGCCAGCAGTTTAAGCGGGTTAGAGACCCAGTACTTC.

This clone was found once. The chain carries TRBV4-2 and TRBJ1-1; a weak D match, TRBD1 (5 bases). V lost 3 bases and J lost 5, with 13 bases in between. The CDR3 length is 14 residues. The V gene's germline CDR1 is LGHNA and CDR2 YNFKEQ. In DNA, the CDR3 is TGTGCCAGCAGCCAGGACCCTCGGGGGACTGAAGCTTTCTTT. Protein sequence: CASSQDPRGTEAFF.

J is TRBJ2-5 and V is TRBV5-6; possibly TRBD1 for D (6 bases). Trimming stripped 5 bases from V and 6 bases from J, with 17 bases between. Germline V gene sequence: CDR1 SGHDT, CDR2 YYEEEE. CDR3 length: 14 amino acids. The CDR3 spells CASSLKGEIQTQYF. DNA for the CDR3: TGTGCCAGCAGTCTAAAGGGGGAGATCCAGACCCAGTACTTC. Variable domain in full (rest from reference TRBV5-6 and TRBJ2-5): DAGVTQSPTHLIKTRGQQVTLRCSPKSGHDTVSWYQQALGQGPQFIFQYYEEEERQRGNFPDRFSGHQFPNYSSELNVNALLLGDSALYLCASSLKGEIQTQYFGPGTRLLVL.

The CDR3 sequence: CASRVTGDNQPQHF. The CDR3 coding sequence is TGTGCCAGTAGGGTGACAGGGGACAATCAGCCCCAGCATTTT. This chain links TRBV19 with TRBJ1-5; 8 nucleotides line up with TRBD1. The CDR3 consists of 14 residues. Germline CDR1 LNHDA, CDR2 SQIVND (reference sequence). Germline trimming cut 6 bases from V and 3 bases from J; bases unmatched to any gene: 4.

Remarks on this clone: An end of the junction does not agree with germline; a read error may underlie this. The chain combines TRBV27 with TRBJ2-1; 10 bases match TRBD2. Germline lookup yields CDR1 MNHEY and CDR2 SMNVEV (reference sequence). This CDR3 has 15 amino acids. The CDR3 nucleotides read TGTGCCAGCATTTTAGCGGGAGGCCTCCACGGTGAGCAGTTCTTC. Its protein is CASILAGGLHGEQFF.

The chain is built from TRBV14 and TRBJ2-7, with 8 bases lining up with TRBD2. The CDR3 is made up of 15 amino acids. CDR1 and CDR2 from the germline V gene are SGHDN and FVKESK. The V and J ends lost 1 base and 1 base, in that order; junction bases with no gene match: 3. The CDR3 DNA is TGTGCCAGCAGCCAAGGCACTAGCGGTTCCTACGAGCAGTACTTC. This encodes CASSQGTSGSYEQYF. The complete variable domain, with remaining parts taken from reference TRBV14 and TRBJ2-7, reads EAGVTQFPSHSVIEKGQTVTLRCDPISGHDNLYWYRRVMGKEIKFLLHFVKESKQDESGMPNNRFLAERTGGTYSTLKVQPAELEDSGVYFCASSQGTSGSYEQYFGPGTRLTVT.

The V call is TRBV6-6, the J call TRBJ2-7; tentatively, D is TRBD1 (6 bases). The CDR3 runs 14 residues. The germline V gene encodes CDR1 MNHNY and CDR2 SVGAGI (reference sequence). The V end was cut by 7 bases, the J end by 2 bases, with 15 bases between. The CDR3 DNA is TGTGCCAGCACAGGGGACCCCTTAGCCTACGAGCAGTACTTC. Its protein is CASTGDPLAYEQYF.

The rearrangement joins TRBV5-5 to TRBJ1-2; 8 bases are a match to TRBD1. This CDR3 spans 14 amino acids. Germline CDR1 is SGHKS and CDR2 is YYEKEE (reference sequence). Unmatched junction bases numbered 5, after V lost 3 bases and J lost 4 bases. The CDR3 DNA reads as TGTGCCAGCAGCTGGGACAGGACTACCTATGGCTACACCTTC. This translates into CASSWDRTTYGYTF.

The V and J genes are TRBV24-1 and TRBJ2-5; 7 bases are shared with TRBD2. CDR1 is KGHDR, CDR2 SFDVKD, per germline. The CDR3 consists of 14 residues. The J segment lost 5 bases and the V segment lost 7 bases, leaving 9 bases of the junction unmatched. The CDR3 nucleotides read TGTGCCACCAGCGGAACGGCGGGAGTGGAGACCCAGTACTTC. Translated: CATSGTAGVETQYF.

This chain joins TRBV4-1 and TRBJ2-5, with 7 bases aligning to TRBD2. The V gene end was trimmed by 3 bases and the J gene end by 5 bases; junction bases not matched to a gene: 6. The CDR3 is 14 amino acids. Germline V lookup: CDR1 MGHRA, CDR2 YSYEKL. CDR3 sequence (DNA): TGCGCCAGCAGCCAGGGCGGGAGCGGGGAGACCCAGTACTTC. Translated: CASSQGGSGETQYF.

The chain employs TRBV5-1 and TRBJ1-4; tentative D call: TRBD1 (6 bases). The CDR3 runs 15 residues. CDR1 and CDR2 from the germline V gene are SGHRS and YFSETQ. With 1 base removed from V and 6 bases from J, the gap between germline ends came to 13 bases. CDR3 DNA: TGCGCCAGCAGCTTGTCCAGGGGCTCGTATGAAAAACTGTTTTTT. Translated, it gives CASSLSRGSYEKLFF.

This clone appeared a few times. The genes are TRBV6-4 and TRBJ2-1, with D perhaps TRBD1 (6 bases). Trimming stripped 6 bases from V and 0 bases from J, with 15 bases between. Germline lookup yields CDR1 MRHNA and CDR2 SNTAGT. The CDR3 spans 16 residues. CDR3 in DNA: TGTGCCAGCAGCCAAAGGGACACCAGCTCCTACAATGAGCAGTTCTTC. This gives the protein CASSQRDTSSYNEQFF.

This chain joins TRBV30 and TRBJ1-4; 8 bases fit TRBD1. CDR1 and CDR2 (germline): GTSNPN, SVGIG (reference sequence). J was trimmed by 7 bases and V by 0 bases; bases with no gene match: 4. The CDR3 spans 14 residues. In nucleotides, the CDR3 is TGTGCCTGGAGTGTACAGGGGGTGGGTGAAAAACTGTTTTTT. Its translation is CAWSVQGVGEKLFF. The variable domain in full, with the rest retrieved from reference TRBV30 and TRBJ1-4, is SQTIHQWPATLVQPVGSPLSLECTVEGTSNPNLYWYRQAAGRGLQLLFYSVGIGQISSEVPQNLSASRPQDRQFILSSKKLLLSDSGFYLCAWSVQGVGEKLFFGSGTQLSVL.

This chain uses TRBV30 with TRBJ1-5; possibly TRBD1 for D (5 bases). The CDR3 contains 14 residues. In germline, CDR1 is GTSNPN, CDR2 SVGIG (reference sequence). The V end lost 1 base, the J end lost 3 bases, and 10 bases lay between the germline ends. This chain's CDR3 is CAWSGAGFNQPQHF. Written as DNA, the CDR3 is TGTGCCTGGAGTGGTGCAGGGTTCAATCAGCCCCAGCATTTT.

J is TRBJ2-1 and V is TRBV30; D is uncertain. Germline-derived CDR1 and CDR2 are GTSNPN and SVGIG (reference sequence). V gave up 4 bases and J gave up 3 bases, with 13 bases separating them. The CDR3 extends over 14 amino acids. CDR3 region: CAWTLRGFYNEQFF. CDR3 nucleotide sequence: TGTGCCTGGACTCTTCGCGGTTTCTACAATGAGCAGTTCTTC.

The V gene is TRBV28, the J gene TRBJ2-7; D is possibly TRBD1 (6 bases). Germline CDR1 MDHEN, CDR2 SYDVKM. V lost 7 bases and J lost 1, with 11 bases in between. There are 13 residues in the CDR3. As DNA, the CDR3 is TGTGCCAGCAAGGGGACACCTTCCTACGAGCAGTACTTC. Amino acids: CASKGTPSYEQYF.

The chain uses TRBV4-3 and TRBJ1-5; D remains ambiguous. Per germline, CDR1 LGHNA and CDR2 YSLEER. Deletions cut 0 bases from V and 6 bases from J, with 9 bases between. CDR3 length: 14 residues. The CDR3 spells CASSQDRVRQPQHF. CDR3 sequence (DNA): TGCGCCAGCAGCCAAGATCGGGTTCGTCAGCCCCAGCATTTT.

The chain carries TRBV29-1 and TRBJ2-5, with 7 bases lining up with TRBD1. The V segment lost 3 bases and the J segment 4 bases; nucleotides outside the gene matches: 2. The CDR3 consists of 12 residues. Germline lookup yields CDR1 SQVTM and CDR2 ANQGSEA. CDR3 residues: CSVDRGRETQYF. As DNA, the CDR3 is TGCAGCGTTGACAGGGGGAGAGAGACCCAGTACTTC.

V is TRBV15 and J is TRBJ1-2, with D perhaps TRBD1 (5 bases). Germline-derived CDR1 and CDR2 are LNHNV and YYDKDF (reference sequence). The CDR3 spans 13 residues. The germline V and J ends were trimmed by 0 bases and 4 bases, with 6 bases remaining between them. CDR3 protein: CATSREGVYGYTF. CDR3 DNA: TGTGCCACCAGCAGAGAAGGGGTCTATGGCTACACCTTC.

The chain has TRBV7-9 and TRBJ2-1; D is unclear. V dropped 5 bases and J dropped 5 bases, with 19 bases sitting between them. The CDR3 spans 16 residues. Looked up from germline, CDR1 is SEHNR and CDR2 is FQNEAQ (reference sequence). The CDR3 sequence is CASSEDLGGPNNEQFF. DNA of the CDR3: TGTGCCAGCAGCGAAGACCTTGGTGGGCCAAACAATGAGCAGTTCTTC.

The chain employs TRBV10-3 and TRBJ1-2, with D possibly TRBD1 on 5 matching bases. The germline V gene has CDR1 ENHRY and CDR2 SYGVKD. Trimming removed 9 bases at V and 4 bases at J, with 15 bases between. There are 13 residues in the CDR3. CDR3 amino acids: CAIYFQGGYGYTF. CDR3 bases: TGTGCCATTTACTTCCAGGGCGGCTATGGCTACACCTTC.

This chain joins TRBV21-1 and TRBJ2-5; the D call of TRBD1 is as the table states it, not checked on the DNA. TRBV21-1 is annotated as a pseudogene. The CDR3 loop spans 19 amino acids. The CDR3 bases are TGTGCCAGCAGCCTATTTAACAGGGTAGGCGCCCGGCGACAAGAGACCCAGTACTTC. Translated, it gives CASSLFNRVGARRQETQYF.

There are a few counts of this clone. The CDR3 region is CASSLEPGQNTEAFF. The CDR3 DNA reads as TGTGCCAGCAGCTTAGAACCGGGACAGAACACTGAAGCTTTCTTT. The chain combines TRBV11-2 with TRBJ1-1; tentatively, D is TRBD1 (6 bases). CDR1 is SGHAT, CDR2 FQNNGV, per germline. The CDR3 runs 15 residues. The V end was cut by 0 bases, the J end by 1 base, with 9 bases between.

The rearrangement uses TRBV7-3 and TRBJ1-2; D possibly corresponds to TRBD1 (6 bases). There are 14 residues in the CDR3. Germline CDR1 reads SGHTA; CDR2 reads FQGTGA. Trimming removed 1 base at V and 8 bases at J, with 14 bases between. This CDR3 reads CASSLNRDLGGYTF. Written as DNA, the CDR3 is TGTGCCAGCAGCTTAAACAGGGATTTGGGCGGCTACACCTTC.